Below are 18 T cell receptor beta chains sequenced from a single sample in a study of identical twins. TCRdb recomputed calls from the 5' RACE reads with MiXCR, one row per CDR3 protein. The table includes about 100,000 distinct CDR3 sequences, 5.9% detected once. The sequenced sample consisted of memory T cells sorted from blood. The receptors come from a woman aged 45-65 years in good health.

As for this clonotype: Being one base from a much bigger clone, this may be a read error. The CDR3 coding sequence is TGCACCTGCCTGGGGAAGGGGGACTTAGAGCAGTTCTTC. Protein product: CTCLGKGDLEQFF. The V call is TRBV20-1, the J call TRBJ2-1; D possibly matches TRBD1 or TRBD2 (6 bases each). Germline lookup yields CDR1 DFQATT and CDR2 SNEGSKA (reference sequence). This CDR3 is 13 amino acids long.

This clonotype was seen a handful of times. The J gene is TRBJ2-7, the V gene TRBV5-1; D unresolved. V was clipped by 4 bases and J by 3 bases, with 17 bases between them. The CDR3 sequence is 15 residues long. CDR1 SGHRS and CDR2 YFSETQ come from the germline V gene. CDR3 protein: CASSPTSRVIYEQYF. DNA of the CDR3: TGCGCCAGCAGCCCGACGTCCCGGGTTATCTACGAGCAGTACTTC.

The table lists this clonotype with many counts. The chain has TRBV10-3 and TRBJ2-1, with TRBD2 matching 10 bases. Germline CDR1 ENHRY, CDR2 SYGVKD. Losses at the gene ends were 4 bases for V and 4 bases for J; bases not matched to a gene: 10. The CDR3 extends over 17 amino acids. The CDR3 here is CAISGGTSALIYNEQFF. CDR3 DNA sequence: TGTGCCATCAGTGGCGGGACTAGCGCCCTTATTTACAATGAGCAGTTCTTC.

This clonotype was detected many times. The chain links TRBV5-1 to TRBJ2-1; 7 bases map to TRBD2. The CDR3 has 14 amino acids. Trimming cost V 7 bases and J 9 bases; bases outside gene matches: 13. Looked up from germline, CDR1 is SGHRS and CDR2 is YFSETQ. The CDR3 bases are TGCGCCAGCTTTATGGGGGGGGTGATTGGTGAGCAGTTCTTC. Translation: CASFMGGVIGEQFF. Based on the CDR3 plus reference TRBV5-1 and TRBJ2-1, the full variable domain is KAGVTQTPRYLIKTRGQQVTLSCSPISGHRSVSWYQQTPGQGLQFLFEYFSETQRNKGNFPGRFSGRQFSNSRSEMNVSTLELGDSALYLCASFMGGVIGEQFFGPGTRLTVL.

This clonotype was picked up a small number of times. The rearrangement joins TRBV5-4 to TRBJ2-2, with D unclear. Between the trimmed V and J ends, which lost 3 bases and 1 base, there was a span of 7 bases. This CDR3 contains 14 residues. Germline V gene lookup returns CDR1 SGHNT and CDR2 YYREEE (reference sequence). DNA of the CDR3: TGTGCCAGCAGCTCAAGGGTGAACACCGGGGAGCTGTTTTTT. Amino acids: CASSSRVNTGELFF.

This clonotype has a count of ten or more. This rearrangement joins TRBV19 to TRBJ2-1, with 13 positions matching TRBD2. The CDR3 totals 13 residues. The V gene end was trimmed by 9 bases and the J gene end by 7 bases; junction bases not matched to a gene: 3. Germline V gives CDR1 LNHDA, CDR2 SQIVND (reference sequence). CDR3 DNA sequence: TGTGCCAGCGGACTAGCGGGAGTTAATGAGCAGTTCTTC. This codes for CASGLAGVNEQFF. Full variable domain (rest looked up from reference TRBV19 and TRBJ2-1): DGGITQSPKYLFRKEGQNVTLSCEQNLNHDAMYWYRQDPGQGLRLIYYSQIVNDFQKGDIAEGYSVSREKKESFPLTVTSAQKNPTAFYLCASGLAGVNEQFFGPGTRLTVL.

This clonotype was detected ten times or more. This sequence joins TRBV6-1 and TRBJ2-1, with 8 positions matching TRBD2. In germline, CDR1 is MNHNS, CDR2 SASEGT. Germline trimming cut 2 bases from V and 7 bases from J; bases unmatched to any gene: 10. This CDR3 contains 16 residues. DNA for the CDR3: TGTGCCAGCAGTGAAATAGTCGGGGCGGGAGGAAATGAGCAGTTCTTC. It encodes CASSEIVGAGGNEQFF.

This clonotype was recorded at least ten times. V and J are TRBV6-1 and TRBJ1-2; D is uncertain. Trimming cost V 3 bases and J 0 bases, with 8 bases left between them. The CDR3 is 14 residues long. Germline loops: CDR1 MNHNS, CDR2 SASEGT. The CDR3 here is CASSEVQPNYGYTF. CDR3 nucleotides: TGTGCCAGCAGTGAGGTACAGCCTAACTATGGCTACACCTTC.

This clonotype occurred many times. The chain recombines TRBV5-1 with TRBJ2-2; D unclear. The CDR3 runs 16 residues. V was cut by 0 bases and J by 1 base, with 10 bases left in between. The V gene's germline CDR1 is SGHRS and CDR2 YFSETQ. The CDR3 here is CASSLAQDRNTGELFF. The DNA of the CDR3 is TGCGCCAGCAGCTTGGCTCAGGACCGGAACACCGGGGAGCTGTTTTTT.

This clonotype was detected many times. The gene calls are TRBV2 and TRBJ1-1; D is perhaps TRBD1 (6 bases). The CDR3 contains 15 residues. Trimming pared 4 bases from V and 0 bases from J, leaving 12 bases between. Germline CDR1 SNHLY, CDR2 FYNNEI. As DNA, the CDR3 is TGTGCCAGCAGTGCCCGACAGGCGATGAACACTGAAGCTTTCTTT. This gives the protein CASSARQAMNTEAFF.

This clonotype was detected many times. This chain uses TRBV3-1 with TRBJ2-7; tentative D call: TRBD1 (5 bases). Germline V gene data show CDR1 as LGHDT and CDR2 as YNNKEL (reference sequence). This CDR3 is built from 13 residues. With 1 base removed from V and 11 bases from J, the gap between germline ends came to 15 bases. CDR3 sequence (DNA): TGTGCCAGCAGCCAAGCTACAGGCTGGATTGAGTACTTC. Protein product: CASSQATGWIEYF.

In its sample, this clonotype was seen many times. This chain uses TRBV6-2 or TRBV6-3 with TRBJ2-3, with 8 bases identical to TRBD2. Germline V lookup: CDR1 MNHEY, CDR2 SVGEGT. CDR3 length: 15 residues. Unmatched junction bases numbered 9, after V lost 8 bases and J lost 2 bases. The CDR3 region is CASGGIAGYTDTQYF. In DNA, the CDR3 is TGTGCCAGCGGGGGGATAGCGGGATACACAGATACGCAGTATTTT.

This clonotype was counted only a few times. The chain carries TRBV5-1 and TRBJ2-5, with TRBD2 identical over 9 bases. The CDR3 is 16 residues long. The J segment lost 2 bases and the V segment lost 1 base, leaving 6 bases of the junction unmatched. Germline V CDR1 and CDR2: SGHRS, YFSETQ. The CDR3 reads CASSLLASGTQETQYF. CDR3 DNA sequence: TGCGCCAGCAGCTTGTTGGCTAGCGGGACGCAAGAGACCCAGTACTTC.

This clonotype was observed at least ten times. DNA of the CDR3: TGCGCCAGCAGTCCTTTGATACTAGCGGGAGTAGGGGAGCAGTACTTC. This encodes CASSPLILAGVGEQYF. The rearrangement uses TRBV10-2 and TRBJ2-7; TRBD2 matches at 11 bases. Losses at the gene ends were 5 bases for V and 7 bases for J; bases not matched to a gene: 13. The CDR3 sequence is 16 residues long. Germline CDR1 is WSHSY and CDR2 is SAAADI.

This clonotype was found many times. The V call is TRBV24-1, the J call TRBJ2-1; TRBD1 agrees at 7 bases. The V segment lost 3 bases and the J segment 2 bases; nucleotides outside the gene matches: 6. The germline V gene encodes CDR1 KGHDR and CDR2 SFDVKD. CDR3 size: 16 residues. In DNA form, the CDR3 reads TGTGCCACCAGTGATCTCCGGGACAGTACCTACAATGAGCAGTTCTTC. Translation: CATSDLRDSTYNEQFF.

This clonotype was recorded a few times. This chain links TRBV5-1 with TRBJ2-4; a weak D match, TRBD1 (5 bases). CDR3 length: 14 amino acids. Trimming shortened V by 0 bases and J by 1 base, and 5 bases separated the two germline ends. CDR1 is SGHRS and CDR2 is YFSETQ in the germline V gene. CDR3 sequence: CASSLDRAKNIQYF. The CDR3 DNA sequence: TGCGCCAGCAGCTTGGACAGGGCCAAAAACATTCAGTACTTC.

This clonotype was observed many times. The CDR3, as DNA: TGTGCCAGGCCGACGACGGGTCCCGGCACATTCTTT. Protein: CARPTTGPGTFF. The V call is TRBV7-2, the J call TRBJ1-1; no clear D. Between the trimmed V and J ends, which lost 9 bases and 14 bases, there was a span of 22 bases. Germline CDR1 and CDR2: SGHTA and FQGNSA. This CDR3 contains 12 residues. Using reference TRBV7-2 and TRBJ1-1 for the parts outside the CDR3, the full variable domain is GAGVSQSPSNKVTEKGKDVELRCDPISGHTALYWYRQSLGQGLEFLIYFQGNSAPDKSGLPSDRFSAERTGGSVSTLTIQRTQQEDSAVYLCARPTTGPGTFFGQGTRLTVV.

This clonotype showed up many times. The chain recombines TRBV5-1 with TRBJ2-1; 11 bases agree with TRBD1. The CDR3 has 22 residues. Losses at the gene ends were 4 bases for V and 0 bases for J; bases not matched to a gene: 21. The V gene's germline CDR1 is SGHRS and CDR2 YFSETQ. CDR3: CASSLSELKGTGGPSSYNEQFF. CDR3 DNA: TGCGCCAGCAGCCTGAGTGAGTTGAAAGGGACAGGGGGACCCAGCTCCTACAATGAGCAGTTCTTC.